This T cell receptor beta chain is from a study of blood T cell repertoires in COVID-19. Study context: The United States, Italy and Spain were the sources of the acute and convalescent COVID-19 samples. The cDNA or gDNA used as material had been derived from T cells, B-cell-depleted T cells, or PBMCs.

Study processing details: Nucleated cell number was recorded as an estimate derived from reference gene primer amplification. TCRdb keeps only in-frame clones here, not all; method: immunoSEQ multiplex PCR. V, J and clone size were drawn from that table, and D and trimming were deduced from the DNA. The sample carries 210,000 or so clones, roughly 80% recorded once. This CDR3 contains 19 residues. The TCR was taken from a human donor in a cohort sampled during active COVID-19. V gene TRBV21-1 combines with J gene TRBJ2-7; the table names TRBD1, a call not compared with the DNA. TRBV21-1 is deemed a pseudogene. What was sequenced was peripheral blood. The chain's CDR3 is CASSKAAPRGKTGYYEQYV. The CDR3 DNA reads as TGTGCCAGCAGCAAAGCTGCCCCTCGGGGAAAGACAGGGTACTACGAGCAGTACGTC.